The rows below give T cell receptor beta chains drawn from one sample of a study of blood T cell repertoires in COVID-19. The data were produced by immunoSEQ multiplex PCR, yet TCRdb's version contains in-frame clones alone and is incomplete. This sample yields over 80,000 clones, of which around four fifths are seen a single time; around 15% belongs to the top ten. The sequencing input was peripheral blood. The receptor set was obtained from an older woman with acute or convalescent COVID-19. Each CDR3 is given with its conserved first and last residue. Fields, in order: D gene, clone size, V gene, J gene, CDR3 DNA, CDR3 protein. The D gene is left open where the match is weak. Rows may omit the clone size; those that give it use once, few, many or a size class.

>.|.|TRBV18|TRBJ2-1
TGTGCCAGCTCACCCCCGAGCTACAGGGAAGGTGAGCAGTTCTTC
CASSPPSYREGEQFF
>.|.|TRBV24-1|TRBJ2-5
TGTGCCACCAGTGCCATGGAGGGGCCCGGAGAGACCCAGTACTTC
CATSAMEGPGETQYF
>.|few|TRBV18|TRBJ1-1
TGTGCCAGCTCACCAACGGAGGGGAGGGACACTGAAGCTTTCTTT
CASSPTEGRDTEAFF
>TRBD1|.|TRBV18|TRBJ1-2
TGTGCCAGCTCAGCGTACAAGCTAGAGACAGGGAACTATGGCTACACCTTC
CASSAYKLETGNYGYTF
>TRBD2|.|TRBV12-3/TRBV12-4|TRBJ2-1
TGTGCCAGCAGTCGTAGCGGGGGGGCCCTGTTCTTC
CASSRSGGALFF
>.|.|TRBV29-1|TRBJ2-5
TGCAGCGTGTCCCAGCAGGGTAACCAAGAGACCCAGTACTTC
CSVSQQGNQETQYF
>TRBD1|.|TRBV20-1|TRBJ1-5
TGCAGTGCCAGTAGGACAGGGTCCGGCAATCAGCCCCAGCATTTT
CSASRTGSGNQPQHF
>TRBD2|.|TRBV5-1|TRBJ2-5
TGCGCCAGCACTGGAGGTGCGGGCGGGGGGCTCCAAGAGACCCAGTACTTC
CASTGGAGGGLQETQYF
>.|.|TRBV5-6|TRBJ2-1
TGTGCCAGCAGCTTTGTGGGGGGTTCCCCCAATGAGCAGTTCTTC
CASSFVGGSPNEQFF
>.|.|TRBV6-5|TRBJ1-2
TGTGCCAGCAGTCCAAGGCAGGGGATCTATGGCTACACCTTC
CASSPRQGIYGYTF
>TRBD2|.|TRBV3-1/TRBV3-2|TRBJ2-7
TGTGCCAGCAGCCAAGCTGCTAGCGGGAGCTCCGAGCAGTACTTC
CASSQAASGSSEQYF
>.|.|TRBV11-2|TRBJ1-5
TGTGCCAGCAGTGCAGGGTTGACGCAGCCCCAGCATTTT
CASSAGLTQPQHF
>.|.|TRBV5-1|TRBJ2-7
TGCGCCAGCAGCTCACAGGGCATCACCTACGAGCAGTACTTC
CASSSQGITYEQYF
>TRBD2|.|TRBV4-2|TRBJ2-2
TGTGCCAGCAGTCCTGGACTAGTTGGGGCGGGAGGGGAGCTGTTTTTT
CASSPGLVGAGGELFF
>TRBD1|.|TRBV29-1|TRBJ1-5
TGCAGCGTTGGGGCAGGGGGTGGGAATCAGCCCCAGCATTTT
CSVGAGGGNQPQHF
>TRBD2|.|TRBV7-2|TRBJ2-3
TGTGCCAGCAGCGCATCAGCGGGGGGGGTTGAAGATACGCAGTATTTT
CASSASAGGVEDTQYF
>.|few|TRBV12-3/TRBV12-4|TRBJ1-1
TGTGCCAGCAGTTCCGTGGACAGCACTGAAGCTTTCTTT
CASSSVDSTEAFF
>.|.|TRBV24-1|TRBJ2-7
TGTGCCCCTCGACCGGGTGCGTCCTACGAGCAGTACTTC
CAPRPGASYEQYF
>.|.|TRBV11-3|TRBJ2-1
TGTGCCAGCAGCACACCGGAGGGGGGGGGCTCCTACAATGAGCAGTTCTTC
CASSTPEGGGSYNEQFF
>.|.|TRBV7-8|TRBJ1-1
TGTGCCAGCAGCTTAGGGCACGCGGACACTGAAGCTTTCTTT
CASSLGHADTEAFF
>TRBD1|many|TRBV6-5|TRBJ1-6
TGTGCCAGCACCAGGGGGAATTCACCCCTCCACTTT
CASTRGNSPLHF
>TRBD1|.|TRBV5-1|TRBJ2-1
TGCGCCAGCAGCTCCCTTACGACAGGGTCCGCCAATGAGCAGTTCTTC
CASSSLTTGSANEQFF
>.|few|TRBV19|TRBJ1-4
TGTGCCAGTAGTATAGTGGGGGTGGGGGCCGGTAATGAAAAACTGTTTTTT
CASSIVGVGAGNEKLFF
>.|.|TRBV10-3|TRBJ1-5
TGTGCCACCAAGGGAGTGGCAGGCGATCAGCCCCAGCATTTT
CATKGVAGDQPQHF
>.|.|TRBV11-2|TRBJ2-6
TGTGCCAGCAGCTTAATGCAATACGGGGATCCTGGGGCCAACGTCCTGACTTTC
CASSLMQYGDPGANVLTF
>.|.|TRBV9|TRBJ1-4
TGTGCCAGCAGCGGACATCCTGATATGGTCGCCAAACTGTTTTTT
CASSGHPDMVAKLFF